Below, 15 T cell receptor beta chains from the same sample are listed, as sequenced in a study of T cell repertoires in cytomegalovirus infection. Antigens for these TCRs are unknown. A single record per CDR3 protein comes from TCRdb applying MiXCR to the reads. The sample shows hundreds of thousands of distinct CDR3 sequences, 25% to 40% of them seen only once. Material: cultured CD8+ T cells from PBMCs, obtained from culture after CMV antigen stimulation. The origin of the receptors is a human donor in good health (CMV status not recorded). Some clones in this sample may be carry-over from other donors' samples.

The chain links TRBV5-5 to TRBJ2-1; a weak D match, TRBD2 (5 bases). The CDR3 is made up of 15 amino acids. The germline CDR1 and CDR2 sequences are SGHKS and YYEKEE (reference sequence). The ends were cut back, 4 bases at V and 2 bases at J, with 13 bases in the middle. The CDR3: CASSKEALAYNEQFF. In nucleotides, the CDR3 is TGTGCCAGCAGCAAGGAGGCGCTGGCCTACAATGAGCAGTTCTTC.

This rearrangement joins TRBV7-2 to TRBJ1-2, with 9 bases that match TRBD1. The ends lost 3 bases at V and 7 bases at J; junction bases unmatched: 9. CDR1 is SGHTA and CDR2 is FQGNSA in the germline V gene. CDR3 length equals 15 residues. CDR3: CASSFTGGDYRGYTF. The CDR3 DNA reads as TGTGCCAGCAGCTTTACAGGGGGCGATTATCGTGGCTACACCTTC.

The rearrangement joins TRBV2 to TRBJ2-5; D is uncertain. CDR3 length equals 12 residues. The V gene's germline CDR1 is SNHLY and CDR2 FYNNEI. The ends were cut back, 7 bases at V and 4 bases at J, with 10 bases in the middle. CDR3 protein: CASIPKRETQYF. The CDR3 coding sequence is TGTGCCAGCATCCCTAAGCGAGAGACCCAGTACTTC.

The rearrangement uses TRBV6-5 and TRBJ1-5; possible D gene TRBD1, 5 bases. This CDR3 region has 13 residues. Germline V gene data show CDR1 as MNHEY and CDR2 as SVGAGI. V lost 2 bases to trimming and J lost 13 bases, with 15 bases between them. CDR3 bases: TGTGCCAGCAGTTACAACGGGGCAAACCAACAGCATTTT. It encodes CASSYNGANQQHF.

The chain is built from TRBV7-9 and TRBJ1-1; D not resolved. Germline loops: CDR1 SEHNR, CDR2 FQNEAQ (reference sequence). Trimming removed 5 bases at V and 4 bases at J, with 17 bases between. This CDR3 has 15 amino acids. Here the CDR3 reads CASSPERAIATEAFF. The CDR3 DNA reads as TGTGCCAGCAGCCCAGAAAGGGCGATCGCCACTGAAGCTTTCTTT.

The J gene is TRBJ1-3, the V gene TRBV6-6; D ambiguous. Germline assignment: CDR1 MNHNY and CDR2 SVGAGI (reference sequence). Deletions cut 4 bases from V and 3 bases from J, with 19 bases between. The CDR3 has 17 residues. This CDR3 reads CASSLRLPQLVGNTIYF. The CDR3 bases are TGTGCCAGCAGTTTACGACTTCCACAATTGGTTGGAAACACCATATATTTT.

The V call is TRBV6-1, the J call TRBJ1-2, with D uncertain. Per the germline V gene, CDR1 is MNHNS and CDR2 is SASEGT. The germline V and J ends were trimmed by 6 bases and 4 bases, with 12 bases remaining between them. CDR3 size: 13 residues. The CDR3 coding sequence is TGTGCCAGCAGGGGGATGGCAGGCTATGGCTACACCTTC. Its protein product is CASRGMAGYGYTF.

V gene TRBV7-9 combines with J gene TRBJ1-1, with 8 bases matching TRBD1. V shed 5 bases and J 1 base; nucleotides not matched to a gene: 6. The CDR3 totals 15 residues. CDR1 is SEHNR, CDR2 FQNEAQ, per germline (reference sequence). The CDR3 bases are TGTGCCAGCAGCCCGTTGACAGGGGAGAACACTGAAGCTTTCTTT. Translation gives CASSPLTGENTEAFF. The full variable domain, completed using reference TRBV7-9 and TRBJ1-1, is DTGVSQNPRHKITKRGQNVTFRCDPISEHNRLYWYRQTLGQGPEFLTYFQNEAQLEKSRLLSDRFSAERPKGSFSTLEIQRTEQGDSAMYLCASSPLTGENTEAFFGQGTRLTVV.

This clonotype was seen only a few times. The chain has TRBV19 and TRBJ1-1, with D uncertain. The CDR3 has 11 residues. The germline V gene encodes CDR1 LNHDA and CDR2 SQIVND (reference sequence). V lost 6 bases to trimming and J lost 6 bases, with 8 bases between them. The CDR3 coding sequence is TGTGCCAGTAGGGGTGTGGCTGAAGCTTTCTTT. It encodes CASRGVAEAFF.

Only a few counts were recorded for this clonotype. The gene calls are TRBV9 and TRBJ1-1; the match to TRBD1 covers 8 bases. There are 15 residues in the CDR3. The junction had 8 bases not matched to a gene; V was cut back by 3 bases and J by 4 bases. The germline V gene encodes CDR1 SGDLS and CDR2 YYNGEE. As DNA, the CDR3 is TGTGCCAGCAGCGGGCCAGGGGGCTGGGGCACTGAAGCTTTCTTT. This translates into CASSGPGGWGTEAFF.

V usage is TRBV6-5 and J usage is TRBJ2-7; D is perhaps TRBD2 (6 bases). V was clipped by 2 bases and J by 2 bases, with 10 bases between them. Germline CDR1 MNHEY, CDR2 SVGAGI. This CDR3 has 14 amino acids. This chain's CDR3 is CASSYGGFPYEQYF. The DNA for the CDR3 is TGTGCCAGCAGTTACGGGGGGTTTCCCTACGAGCAGTACTTC.

This clonotype was counted between two and nine times. The V gene is TRBV5-5, the J gene TRBJ2-7, with TRBD1 identical over 11 bases. V shed 0 bases and J 5 bases; nucleotides not matched to a gene: 7. This CDR3 has 16 amino acids. Germline V gene data show CDR1 as SGHKS and CDR2 as YYEKEE (reference sequence). The CDR3 spells CASSLAGQGALDEQYF. CDR3 nucleotide sequence: TGTGCCAGCAGCTTGGCCGGACAGGGGGCACTCGACGAGCAGTACTTC.

In its sample, this clonotype was seen a few times. V and J are TRBV27 and TRBJ1-5, with D unclear. V gave up 7 bases and J gave up 5 bases, with 9 bases separating them. The germline CDR1 and CDR2 sequences are MNHEY and SMNVEV (reference sequence). This CDR3 has 12 residues. CDR3 sequence reads: CASTSPHQPQHF. The CDR3 nucleotides are TGTGCCAGCACTTCCCCCCATCAGCCCCAGCATTTT.

The V call is TRBV19, the J call TRBJ1-2; the D gene is possibly TRBD1 (5 bases). This CDR3 comprises 12 residues. Trimming removed 7 bases from V and 4 bases from J, with 10 bases in between. The germline V gene has CDR1 LNHDA and CDR2 SQIVND (reference sequence). CDR3 protein: CASKDTLYGYTF. For the CDR3, the DNA is TGTGCCAGTAAGGACACCCTCTATGGCTACACCTTC.

The table lists this clonotype with many counts. The rearrangement uses TRBV7-9 and TRBJ1-2, with TRBD1 matching over 9 bases. Germline values: CDR1 SEHNR, CDR2 FQNEAQ (reference sequence). The J segment lost 1 base and the V segment lost 6 bases, leaving 3 bases of the junction unmatched. CDR3 length: 14 amino acids. The CDR3: CASRRQGVNYGYTF. In nucleotides, the CDR3 is TGTGCCAGCAGAAGACAGGGGGTTAACTATGGCTACACCTTC.